This passage covers 20 T cell receptor beta chains from one sample sequenced in a study of response to subunit inactivated influenza vaccine. TCRdb fed the RT-PCR reads into MiXCR, producing one record per CDR3 protein. There are hundreds of thousands of distinct CDR3 sequences in the sample; about 10% occur only once, and about 9.4% lies in the top ten. The sample consisted of PBMCs from blood, taken on the day of vaccination. The receptors here all came from a man aged 50 to 60 who received an inactivated influenza vaccine.

The chain has TRBV7-8 and TRBJ1-2; D gene ambiguous. The germline CDR1 and CDR2 sequences are SGHVS and FQNEAQ. V dropped 7 bases and J dropped 0 bases, with 12 bases sitting between them. The CDR3 is 14 residues long. The CDR3 spells CASTRGSTNYGYTF. The CDR3 region has the DNA TGTGCCAGCACTCGGGGATCCACTAACTATGGCTACACCTTC.

There are a few counts of this clonotype. The chain employs TRBV20-1 and TRBJ2-7; TRBD2 is a possible D gene (6 bases). The V gene's germline CDR1 is DFQATT and CDR2 SNEGSKA (reference sequence). Trimming stripped 7 bases from V and 7 bases from J, with 14 bases between. This CDR3 region has 11 residues. The CDR3 region has the DNA TGCAGTGTCGAGGCCGGGGGTGAGCAGTACTTC. This sequence encodes CSVEAGGEQYF.

This clonotype was seen many times. The gene calls are TRBV7-6 and TRBJ2-3; D possibly corresponds to TRBD2 (7 bases). Germline loops: CDR1 SGHVS, CDR2 FNYEAQ. The CDR3 extends over 16 amino acids. V dropped 1 base and J dropped 4 bases, with 15 bases sitting between them. CDR3 sequence (DNA): TGTGCCAGCAGCTTAGGCCGGCAGGGGAGGGCAGATACGCAGTATTTT. Amino acids: CASSLGRQGRADTQYF.

This chain links TRBV6-6 with TRBJ2-3, with unresolved D. The CDR3 extends over 13 amino acids. Germline CDR1 and CDR2: MNHNY and SVGAGI (reference sequence). Trimming shortened V by 2 bases and J by 2 bases, and 5 bases separated the two germline ends. The CDR3 loop reads CASSYGITDTQYF. CDR3 coding DNA: TGTGCCAGCAGTTACGGAATCACAGATACGCAGTATTTT.

This clonotype was seen ten or more times. The CDR3 spells CSARDLSDRGLETQYF. The CDR3 nucleotides are TGCAGTGCTAGAGATCTTTCGGACAGGGGGCTGGAGACCCAGTACTTC. The J gene is TRBJ2-5, the V gene TRBV20-1; 11 nucleotides agree with TRBD1. Germline V gene lookup returns CDR1 DFQATT and CDR2 SNEGSKA (reference sequence). The CDR3 length is 16 residues. The junction had 8 bases not matched to a gene; V was cut back by 0 bases and J by 5 bases.

In this sample, this clonotype turned up a few times. The rearrangement links TRBV3-1 to TRBJ2-5, with 7 bases lining up with TRBD1. V shed 1 base, J shed 2 bases, and the junction held 4 bases outside the gene matches. From germline, CDR1 is LGHDT and CDR2 YNNKEL (reference sequence). This CDR3 spans 15 amino acids. This CDR3 reads CASSQGGTAQETQYF. CDR3 sequence (DNA): TGTGCCAGCAGCCAAGGGGGGACAGCGCAAGAGACCCAGTACTTC.

This rearrangement joins TRBV7-3 to TRBJ2-1, with 8 bases matching TRBD2. Germline-derived CDR1 and CDR2 are SGHTA and FQGTGA. Trimming took 2 bases from V and 0 from J; bases not matched to a gene: 9. The CDR3 spans 18 residues. The CDR3 sequence is CASSLDPSSGSSYNEQFF. The CDR3 DNA reads TGTGCCAGCAGCTTAGACCCCTCGAGCGGGAGCTCCTACAATGAGCAGTTCTTC.

The sample holds one count of this clonotype. V usage is TRBV4-2 and J usage is TRBJ1-1; D unclear. Trimming pared 5 bases from V and 5 bases from J, leaving 15 bases between. CDR1 is LGHNA and CDR2 is YNFKEQ in the germline V gene. CDR3 size: 14 residues. This CDR3 is CASSTRVGVTEAFF. In DNA, the CDR3 is TGTGCCAGCAGCACCCGGGTCGGGGTTACTGAAGCTTTCTTT.

Only a few counts were recorded for this clonotype. The chain links TRBV29-1 to TRBJ1-1; no definite D call. The V end was cut by 0 bases, the J end by 0 bases, with 5 bases between. This CDR3 has 13 residues. CDR1 and CDR2 (germline): SQVTM, ANQGSEA. The CDR3 sequence: CSVEDQLNTEAFF. In DNA form, the CDR3 reads TGCAGCGTTGAAGATCAGCTGAACACTGAAGCTTTCTTT.

The rearrangement joins TRBV7-9 to TRBJ2-1; D remains ambiguous. V shed 5 bases and J shed 0 bases, with 8 bases lying between them. Germline V CDR1 and CDR2: SEHNR, FQNEAQ (reference sequence). This CDR3 region has 14 residues. CDR3 bases: TGTGCCAGCAGCGCGTTAGTCTCCTACAATGAGCAGTTCTTC. This encodes CASSALVSYNEQFF.

This clonotype was seen more than once but under ten times. The chain carries TRBV12-3 or TRBV12-4 and TRBJ2-2, with 8 bases identical to TRBD1. The trim removed 10 bases at V and 5 bases at J, leaving 6 bases unmatched. The CDR3 loop spans 13 amino acids. CDR3 bases: TGTGCCAACTCCCAGGGGGCGACCGGGGAGCTGTTTTTT. It specifies CANSQGATGELFF.

The rearrangement uses TRBV11-2 and TRBJ2-5; either TRBD1 or TRBD2 may fit D (6 bases each). With 6 bases removed from V and 1 base from J, the gap between germline ends came to 24 bases. The CDR3 runs to 18 residues. The germline V gene has CDR1 SGHAT and CDR2 FQNNGV. CDR3 bases: TGTGCCAGCAGGGAGGGACAAGGTACCCGCGTGCTCCAAGAGACCCAGTACTTC. This codes for CASREGQGTRVLQETQYF.

This clonotype was counted at least ten times. The rearrangement links TRBV7-2 to TRBJ1-5, with D unresolved. Germline CDR1 is SGHTA and CDR2 is FQGNSA. The V end lost 5 bases, the J end lost 7 bases, and 9 bases lay between the germline ends. This CDR3 has 12 residues. CDR3 in amino acids: CASSQLGQPQHF. DNA of the CDR3: TGTGCCAGCAGCCAACTTGGGCAGCCCCAGCATTTT.

The J gene is TRBJ2-1, the V gene TRBV5-1; the match to TRBD1 covers 11 bases. This CDR3 comprises 17 residues. V lost 1 base, J lost 4 bases, and 7 bases stayed unmatched. Germline V gene lookup returns CDR1 SGHRS and CDR2 YFSETQ. The CDR3 nucleotides are TGCGCCAGCAGCTTGTGGACAGGGGGCCAATCGTACAATGAGCAGTTCTTC. Its protein product is CASSLWTGGQSYNEQFF.

The table lists this clonotype with a few counts. This chain links TRBV7-2 with TRBJ2-3; 11 bases are a match to TRBD2. The CDR3 runs to 14 residues. Looked up from germline, CDR1 is SGHTA and CDR2 is FQGNSA. The V segment lost 6 bases and the J segment 7 bases; nucleotides outside the gene matches: 6. The CDR3 sequence is CASSKTSGGHTQYF. DNA for the CDR3: TGTGCCAGCAGTAAAACTAGCGGGGGTCATACGCAGTATTTT.

This clonotype came up once. The chain has TRBV6-2 or TRBV6-3 and TRBJ2-5; the match to TRBD2 covers 9 bases. V shed 1 base, J shed 0 bases, and the junction held 3 bases outside the gene matches. The germline CDR1 and CDR2 sequences are MNHEY and SVGEGT. CDR3 size: 16 residues. The CDR3 DNA is TGTGCCAGCAGTTACTTGCCTAGCGGGGACCAAGAGACCCAGTACTTC. Amino acids: CASSYLPSGDQETQYF.

This clonotype was seen a handful of times. The gene calls are TRBV10-3 and TRBJ2-7; 8 bases fit TRBD1. From germline, CDR1 is ENHRY and CDR2 SYGVKD. The CDR3 has 13 residues. The trim removed 6 bases at V and 5 bases at J, leaving 6 bases unmatched. The CDR3 region has the DNA TGTGCCATCAGCCAGGACAGGGACCACGAGCAGTACTTC. Translation: CAISQDRDHEQYF.

This clonotype was detected only a few times. The V and J genes are TRBV4-1 and TRBJ2-3; 7 positions agree with TRBD2. This CDR3 region has 16 residues. Trimming cost V 3 bases and J 1 base; bases outside gene matches: 7. Germline assignment: CDR1 MGHRA and CDR2 YSYEKL. CDR3 nucleotide sequence: TGCGCCAGCAGCCATTGGCAGGGAGGGGGCACAGATACGCAGTATTTT. Amino acid sequence: CASSHWQGGGTDTQYF.

CDR3 loop: CASVRGAGETQYF. The CDR3 DNA follows: TGTGCCAGCGTGAGAGGGGCAGGGGAGACCCAGTACTTC. The chain has TRBV7-9 and TRBJ2-5; D tentatively fits TRBD1 or TRBD2 (5 bases each). Deletions cut 8 bases from V and 5 bases from J, with 15 bases between. Germline V gene sequence: CDR1 SEHNR, CDR2 FQNEAQ (reference sequence). This CDR3 spans 13 amino acids.

This clonotype was picked up many times. This chain uses TRBV4-1 with TRBJ1-6, with a weak D call TRBD1 (5 bases). Germline assignment: CDR1 MGHRA and CDR2 YSYEKL. Trimming removed 1 base from V and 7 bases from J, with 14 bases in between. The CDR3 spans 16 residues. CDR3 coding DNA: TGCGCCAGCAGCCAAGTGTCTTTTTGGGGGAATTCACCCCTCCACTTT. As protein: CASSQVSFWGNSPLHF.